This entry lists 23 T cell receptor beta chains sequenced from one sample in a study of Graves' ophthalmopathy and Graves' hyperthyroidism. RNA served as the template for amplifying TCR beta CDR3 regions. First-round RT-PCR relied on HTBI primers, and a second-round multiplex PCR came next. One entry per CDR3 protein, called by TCRdb with MiXCR from the multiplex PCR reads. The repertoire holds about 550,000 distinct CDR3 sequences, with less than 40% as singletons. What was sequenced was peripheral blood or thyroid tissue (not recorded which). The receptor source for this set is an adult man with Graves' hyperthyroidism.

This clonotype is a singleton in its sample. A much larger clone is a single base away; this may be a read error. This CDR3 fails to terminate in the conserved phenylalanine or tryptophan, so it likely reflects a read error. The chain has TRBV2 and TRBJ1-1; tentative D call: TRBD1 (6 bases). CDR3 length: 14 residues. CDR1 is SNHLY and CDR2 is FYNNEI in the germline V gene. V lost 5 bases, J lost 5 bases, and 15 bases lay in between. CDR3 nucleotides: TGTGCCAGCAGTTACGACTACAGGGTTACTGAAGCTTTCTCT. This encodes CASSYDYRVTEAFS.

V is TRBV2 and J is TRBJ2-5, with 8 bases matching TRBD1. This CDR3 is 14 amino acids long. In germline, CDR1 is SNHLY, CDR2 FYNNEI. V shed 5 bases and J 4 bases; nucleotides not matched to a gene: 6. CDR3 sequence (DNA): TGTGCCAGCAGTATGGACAGGGTGAGAGAGACCCAGTACTTC. It encodes CASSMDRVRETQYF.

This clonotype has more than one count but fewer than ten. The CDR3 here is CASSTPLASEKLFF. CDR3 in DNA: TGTGCCAGCAGCACACCACTCGCCTCTGAAAAACTGTTTTTT. The chain links TRBV7-2 to TRBJ1-4; D unresolved. Germline CDR1 and CDR2: SGHTA and FQGNSA. The CDR3 runs to 14 residues. Trimming took 5 bases from V and 7 from J, leaving 14 bases between them.

This clonotype was seen more than once but under ten times. The gene calls are TRBV4-1 and TRBJ1-2, with D perhaps matching TRBD1 (5 bases). The V and J ends lost 0 bases and 2 bases respectively, with 13 bases between them. The CDR3 contains 16 residues. The germline gives CDR1 MGHRA, CDR2 YSYEKL. The CDR3 DNA reads as TGCGCCAGCAGCCAAGATCCCCGGAGGGGCAACTATGGCTACACCTTC. It specifies CASSQDPRRGNYGYTF.

This clonotype has just a few counts. The gene calls are TRBV28 and TRBJ1-6; 8 nucleotides align to TRBD1. Trimming at V came to 5 bases and at J to 6 bases, leaving 6 bases not matched to a gene. This CDR3 has 15 amino acids. The germline V gene encodes CDR1 MDHEN and CDR2 SYDVKM. The CDR3 sequence is CASSTRTGSNSPLHF. CDR3 bases: TGTGCCAGCAGTACCCGGACAGGGTCTAATTCACCCCTCCACTTT.

This clonotype was seen many times. The chain recombines TRBV12-3 or TRBV12-4 with TRBJ1-2; maybe TRBD1 (6 bases). CDR3 length equals 13 residues. V was trimmed by 6 bases and J by 8 bases, leaving 16 bases between them. This CDR3 is CASSNRVTGGYTF. CDR3 in DNA: TGTGCCAGCAGCAACAGGGTGACGGGGGGCTACACCTTC.

The gene calls are TRBV15 and TRBJ1-4, with unresolved D. Germline V lookup: CDR1 LNHNV, CDR2 YYDKDF (reference sequence). CDR3 length: 13 residues. V shed 1 base and J shed 8 bases, with 8 bases lying between them. DNA for the CDR3: TGTGCCACCAGCAGAGGGGTGGAGGAAAAACTGTTTTTT. Residues: CATSRGVEEKLFF.

The CDR3 coding sequence is TGTGCCAGCAGCTTCCCGGAGGGCACTAGCGGGTCTACGAGGCAGTACTTC. Translated, it gives CASSFPEGTSGSTRQYF. J is TRBJ2-7 and V is TRBV7-9; the match to TRBD2 covers 9 bases. CDR3 size: 17 residues. The V segment lost 3 bases and the J segment 9 bases; nucleotides outside the gene matches: 18. Per the germline V gene, CDR1 is SEHNR and CDR2 is FQNEAQ (reference sequence).

The V gene is TRBV19, the J gene TRBJ2-7; D unclear. The germline V and J ends were trimmed by 8 bases and 5 bases, with 13 bases remaining between them. The CDR3 contains 12 residues. The V gene's germline CDR1 is LNHDA and CDR2 SQIVND (reference sequence). The CDR3 coding sequence is TGTGCCAGTTCAACTGCTTCCCACGAGCAGTACTTC. Amino acid sequence: CASSTASHEQYF. Filled out from reference TRBV19 and TRBJ2-7, the complete variable domain reads DGGITQSPKYLFRKEGQNVTLSCEQNLNHDAMYWYRQDPGQGLRLIYYSQIVNDFQKGDIAEGYSVSREKKESFPLTVTSAQKNPTAFYLCASSTASHEQYFGPGTRLTVT.

Comment on this clonotype: One end of the junction does not line up with germline, which may come from a read error. This chain uses TRBV2 with TRBJ1-2, with TRBD1 matching 12 bases. Germline loops: CDR1 SNHLY, CDR2 FYNNEI. This CDR3 has 15 residues. In nucleotides, the CDR3 is TGTACCAGCAGTGTAGGGACAGGGGGCGCCGATGGCTACACCTTC. It specifies CTSSVGTGGADGYTF.

This clonotype came up many times. The chain links TRBV7-8 to TRBJ2-5; tentative D call: TRBD2 (5 bases). Germline CDR1 and CDR2: SGHVS and FQNEAQ. The V gene lost 5 bases and the J gene lost 3 bases, with 13 bases spanning the gap. CDR3 length: 14 residues. In nucleotides, the CDR3 is TGTGCCAGCAGCCCGACTACAACTAAAGAGACCCAGTACTTC. It specifies CASSPTTTKETQYF.

This clonotype was observed at least ten times. The gene calls are TRBV5-1 and TRBJ2-7, with 9 bases fitting TRBD1. Per germline, CDR1 SGHRS and CDR2 YFSETQ. The CDR3 is made up of 14 amino acids. J was trimmed by 0 bases and V by 7 bases; bases with no gene match: 5. The CDR3 DNA follows: TGCGCCAGCTACAGGGGGCCTAGCTCCTACGAGCAGTACTTC. Translation gives CASYRGPSSYEQYF.

This clonotype was observed at least ten times. The chain joins TRBV7-9 to TRBJ2-5, with D possibly matching TRBD1 (5 bases). CDR3 length: 15 amino acids. Germline V CDR1 and CDR2: SEHNR, FQNEAQ (reference sequence). The V end lost 5 bases, the J end lost 0 bases, and 13 bases lay between the germline ends. The CDR3 nucleotides read TGTGCCAGCAGCGAATATCGACAGCACCAAGAGACCCAGTACTTC. Translation gives CASSEYRQHQETQYF.

Regarding this clonotype: As the CDR3 is not closed by the conserved phenylalanine or tryptophan, this likely results from a read error. No DNA is shown, since the ends of the CDR3 on it are uncertain; the CDR3 is the one TCRdb lists. The chain combines TRBV2 with TRBJ1-1. Germline assignment: CDR1 SNHLY and CDR2 FYNNEI. Inclusive of both ends, the CDR3 amounts to 8 amino acids. The CDR3 loop reads CASSETFL.

The chain links TRBV5-6 to TRBJ2-5; the match to TRBD2 covers 14 bases. This CDR3 region has 20 residues. V was pared by 4 bases and J by 2 bases, with 16 bases of the junction left unmatched. Per the germline V gene, CDR1 is SGHDT and CDR2 is YYEEEE. This chain's CDR3 is CASSRTPGTSGRRIQETQYF. CDR3 DNA sequence: TGTGCCAGCAGCCGAACCCCTGGGACTAGCGGGAGACGAATACAAGAGACCCAGTACTTC.

The chain carries TRBV7-9 and TRBJ2-7; 7 bases align to TRBD2. Germline V gene lookup returns CDR1 SEHNR and CDR2 FQNEAQ (reference sequence). The CDR3 is made up of 14 amino acids. J lost 6 bases, V lost 5 bases, and 10 bases had no gene match. CDR3 loop: CASSPMAGVSEQYF. CDR3 coding DNA: TGTGCCAGCAGCCCTATGGCGGGAGTCTCCGAGCAGTACTTC.

Regarding this clonotype: This may be a read error: a much more frequent sequence differs by one nucleotide. The CDR3 DNA is TGTGCCAGCAGTGGACAGGGAGGGAGAATAAACAATCAGCCCCAGCATTTT. It translates to CASSGQGGRINNQPQHF. The V gene is TRBV6-1, the J gene TRBJ1-5, with 7 positions matching TRBD1. Germline lookup yields CDR1 MNHNS and CDR2 SASEGT. V shed 4 bases, J shed 3 bases, and the junction held 12 bases outside the gene matches. This CDR3 region has 17 residues.

In its sample, this clonotype was seen a few times. This chain links TRBV10-3 with TRBJ2-7, with D perhaps matching TRBD1 or TRBD2 (5 bases each). The CDR3 runs 13 residues. V shed 1 base and J shed 6 bases, with 10 bases lying between them. The germline V gene has CDR1 ENHRY and CDR2 SYGVKD. The CDR3 DNA reads as TGTGCCATCAGTGAGTTGGAGAGGGGCGAGCAGTACTTC. Protein sequence: CAISELERGEQYF.

The chain couples TRBV15 to TRBJ2-2; D is undetermined. Trimming shortened V by 3 bases and J by 2 bases, and 10 bases separated the two germline ends. Germline CDR1 LNHNV, CDR2 YYDKDF (reference sequence). The CDR3 totals 15 residues. Here the CDR3 reads CATSRSGSNTGELFF. CDR3 nucleotide sequence: TGTGCCACCAGCAGGTCGGGCAGTAACACCGGGGAGCTGTTTTTT.

This clonotype was found many times. This sequence joins TRBV7-8 and TRBJ2-7; a possible D gene is TRBD2 (6 bases). V was shortened by 2 bases and J by 1 base, with 12 bases between the two germline ends. The CDR3 sequence is 15 residues long. Germline assignment: CDR1 SGHVS and CDR2 FQNEAQ. The DNA for the CDR3 is TGTGCCAGCAGCTTACCTGCGGGGACGTCCTACGAGCAGTACTTC. Its translation is CASSLPAGTSYEQYF.

This clonotype was counted only a few times. The chain couples TRBV4-1 to TRBJ2-7, with 9 nucleotides matching TRBD2. V was pared by 0 bases and J by 7 bases, with 7 bases of the junction left unmatched. This CDR3 region has 15 residues. CDR1 is MGHRA, CDR2 YSYEKL, per germline. The DNA of the CDR3 is TGCGCCAGCAGCCAAGATAATAGCGGGAGTCGGGAGCAGTACTTC. This gives the protein CASSQDNSGSREQYF.

Only a few counts were recorded for this clonotype. The CDR3 does not close with the conserved phenylalanine or tryptophan, likely indicating a read error. The DNA is omitted, as the CDR3 cannot be located on it reliably, and the CDR3 follows TCRdb's listing. The chain recombines TRBV7-9 with TRBJ2-5; the D call of TRBD2 is as the table states it, not checked on the DNA. Germline CDR1 reads SEHNR; CDR2 reads FQNEAQ (reference sequence). From its first to its last residue, the CDR3 has 9 amino acids. CDR3: CASRSTLAG.

This clonotype has just a few counts. The chain joins TRBV4-1 to TRBJ2-7, with D uncertain. This CDR3 is 15 amino acids long. Germline V gene data show CDR1 as MGHRA and CDR2 as YSYEKL. V lost 0 bases and J 0 bases, leaving 9 bases between the germline ends. In DNA, the CDR3 is TGCGCCAGCAGCCAAGATTCGGGTGGCTCCTACGAGCAGTACTTC. It codes for CASSQDSGGSYEQYF.